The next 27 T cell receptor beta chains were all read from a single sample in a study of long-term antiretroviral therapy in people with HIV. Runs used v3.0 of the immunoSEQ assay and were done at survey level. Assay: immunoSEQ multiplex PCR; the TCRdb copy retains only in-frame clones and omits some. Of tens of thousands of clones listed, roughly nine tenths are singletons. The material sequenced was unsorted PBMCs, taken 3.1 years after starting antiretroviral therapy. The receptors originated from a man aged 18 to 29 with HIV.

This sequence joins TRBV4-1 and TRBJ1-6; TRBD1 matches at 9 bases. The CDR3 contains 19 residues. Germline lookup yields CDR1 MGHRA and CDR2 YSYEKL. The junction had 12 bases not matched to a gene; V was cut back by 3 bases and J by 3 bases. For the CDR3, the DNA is TGCGCCAGCAGCCAGGAATGGGACAGGGTACTTCGCTATAATTCACCCCTCCACTTT. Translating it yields CASSQEWDRVLRYNSPLHF.

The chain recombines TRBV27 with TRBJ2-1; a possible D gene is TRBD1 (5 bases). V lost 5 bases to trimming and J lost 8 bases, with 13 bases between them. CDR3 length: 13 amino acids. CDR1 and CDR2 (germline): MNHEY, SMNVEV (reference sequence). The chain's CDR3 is CASSQDILYEQFF. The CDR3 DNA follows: TGTGCCAGCAGTCAGGACATTTTGTATGAGCAGTTCTTC.

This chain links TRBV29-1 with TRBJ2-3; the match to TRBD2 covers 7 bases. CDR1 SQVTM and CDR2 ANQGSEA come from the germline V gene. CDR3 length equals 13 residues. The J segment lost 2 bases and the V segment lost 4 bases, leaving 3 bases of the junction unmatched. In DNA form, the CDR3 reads TGCAGCGTTGGGGAGGGGCACACAGATACGCAGTATTTT. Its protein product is CSVGEGHTDTQYF.

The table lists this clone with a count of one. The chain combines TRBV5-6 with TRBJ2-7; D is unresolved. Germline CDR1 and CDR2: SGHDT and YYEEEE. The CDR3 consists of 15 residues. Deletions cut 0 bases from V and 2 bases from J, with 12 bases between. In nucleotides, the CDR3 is TGTGCCAGCAGCTTGGCCCCGACCGGTACCTACGAGCAGTACTTC. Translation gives CASSLAPTGTYEQYF.

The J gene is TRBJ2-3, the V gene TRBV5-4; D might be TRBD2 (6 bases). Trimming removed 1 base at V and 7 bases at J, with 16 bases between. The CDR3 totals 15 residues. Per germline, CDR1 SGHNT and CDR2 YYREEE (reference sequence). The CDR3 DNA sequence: TGTGCCAGCAGCTTGAGGACTACCCATCTCAATACGCAGTATTTT. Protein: CASSLRTTHLNTQYF.

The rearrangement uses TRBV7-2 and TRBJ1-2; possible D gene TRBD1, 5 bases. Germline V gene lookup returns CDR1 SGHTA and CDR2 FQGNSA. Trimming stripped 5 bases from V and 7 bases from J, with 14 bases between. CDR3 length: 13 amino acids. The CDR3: CASSPPDSFGYTF. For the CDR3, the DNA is TGTGCCAGCAGCCCTCCTGACAGCTTTGGCTACACCTTC. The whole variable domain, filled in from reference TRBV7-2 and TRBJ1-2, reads GAGVSQSPSNKVTEKGKDVELRCDPISGHTALYWYRQSLGQGLEFLIYFQGNSAPDKSGLPSDRFSAERTGGSVSTLTIQRTQQEDSAVYLCASSPPDSFGYTFGSGTRLTVV.

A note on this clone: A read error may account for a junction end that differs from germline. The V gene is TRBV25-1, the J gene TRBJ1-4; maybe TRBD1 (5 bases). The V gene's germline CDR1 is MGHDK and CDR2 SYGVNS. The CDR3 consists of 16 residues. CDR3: CASSEYKGSGYEKLFF. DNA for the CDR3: TGTGCCAGCAGCGAATATAAGGGGTCAGGGTATGAAAAACTGTTTTTT.

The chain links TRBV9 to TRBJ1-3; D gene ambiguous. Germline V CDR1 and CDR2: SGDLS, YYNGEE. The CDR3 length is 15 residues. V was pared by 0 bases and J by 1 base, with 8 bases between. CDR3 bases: TGTGCCAGCAGCGTAGATTCCGTATCTGGAAACACCATATATTTT. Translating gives CASSVDSVSGNTIYF.

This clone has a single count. The DNA for the CDR3 is TGTGCCAGCAGCTTAGACCCGACCGCCTATAATTCACCCCTCCACTTT. This translates into CASSLDPTAYNSPLHF. V is TRBV7-8 and J is TRBJ1-6; D is uncertain. V was shortened by 1 base and J by 2 bases, with 9 bases between the two germline ends. Looked up from germline, CDR1 is SGHVS and CDR2 is FQNEAQ. The CDR3 length is 16 residues.

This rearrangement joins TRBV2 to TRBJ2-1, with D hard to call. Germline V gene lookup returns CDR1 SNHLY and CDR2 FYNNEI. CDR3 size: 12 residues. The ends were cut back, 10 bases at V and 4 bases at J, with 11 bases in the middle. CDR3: CATRDTYNEQFF. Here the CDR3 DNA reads TGTGCCACCAGAGACACATACAATGAGCAGTTCTTC. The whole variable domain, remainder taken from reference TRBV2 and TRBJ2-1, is EPEVTQTPSHQVTQMGQEVILRCVPISNHLYFYWYRQILGQKVEFLVSFYNNEISEKSEIFDDQFSVERPDGSNFTLKIRSTKLEDSAMYFCATRDTYNEQFFGPGTRLTVL.

The CDR3 bases are TGTGCCAGCAGCGGCACAGGCGAGACCCAGTACTTC. Protein: CASSGTGETQYF. The V call is TRBV9, the J call TRBJ2-5; perhaps TRBD1 as D (5 bases). The length of the CDR3 is 12 residues. Trimming took off 3 bases at V and 5 bases at J, with 8 bases between the two ends. Germline-derived CDR1 and CDR2 are SGDLS and YYNGEE.

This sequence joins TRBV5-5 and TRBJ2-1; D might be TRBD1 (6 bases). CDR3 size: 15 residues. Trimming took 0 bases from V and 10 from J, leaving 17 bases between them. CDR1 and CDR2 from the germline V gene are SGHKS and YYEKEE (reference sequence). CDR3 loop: CASSLGGPFRGEQFF. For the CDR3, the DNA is TGTGCCAGCAGCTTGGGGGGGCCGTTCCGCGGAGAGCAGTTCTTC.

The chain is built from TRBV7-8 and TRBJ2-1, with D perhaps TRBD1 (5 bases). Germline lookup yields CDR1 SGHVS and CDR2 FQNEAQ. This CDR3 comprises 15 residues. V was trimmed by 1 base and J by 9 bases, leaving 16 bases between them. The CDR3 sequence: CASSLESRETIEQFF. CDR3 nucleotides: TGTGCCAGCAGCTTAGAGTCCAGGGAAACCATTGAGCAGTTCTTC.

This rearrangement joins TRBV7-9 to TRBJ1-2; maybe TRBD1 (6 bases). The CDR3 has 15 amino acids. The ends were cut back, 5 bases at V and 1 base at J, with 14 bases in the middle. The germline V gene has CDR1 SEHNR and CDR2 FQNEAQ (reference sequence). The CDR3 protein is CASSVDRWGNYGYTF. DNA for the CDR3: TGTGCCAGCAGCGTCGACAGGTGGGGTAACTATGGCTACACCTTC.

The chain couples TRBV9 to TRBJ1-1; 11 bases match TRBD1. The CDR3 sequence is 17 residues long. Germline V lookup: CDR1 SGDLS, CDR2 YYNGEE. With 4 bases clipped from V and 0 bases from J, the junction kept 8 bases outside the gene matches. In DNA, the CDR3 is TGTGCCAGCAGCCCACGGACAGGGGGCTACATGAACACTGAAGCTTTCTTT. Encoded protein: CASSPRTGGYMNTEAFF.

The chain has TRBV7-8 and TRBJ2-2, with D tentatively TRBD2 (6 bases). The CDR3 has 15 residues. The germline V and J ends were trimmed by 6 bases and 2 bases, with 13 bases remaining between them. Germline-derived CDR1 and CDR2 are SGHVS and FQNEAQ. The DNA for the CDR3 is TGTGCCAGCAGTATCTATAGCGGAAACACCGGGGAGCTGTTTTTT. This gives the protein CASSIYSGNTGELFF.

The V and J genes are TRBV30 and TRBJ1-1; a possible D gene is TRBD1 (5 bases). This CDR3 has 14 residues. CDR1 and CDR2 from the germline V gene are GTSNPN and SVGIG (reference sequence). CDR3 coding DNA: TGTACCGGCATCCCTCGGGACGTTCTCACTGAAGCTTTCTTT. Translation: CTGIPRDVLTEAFF.

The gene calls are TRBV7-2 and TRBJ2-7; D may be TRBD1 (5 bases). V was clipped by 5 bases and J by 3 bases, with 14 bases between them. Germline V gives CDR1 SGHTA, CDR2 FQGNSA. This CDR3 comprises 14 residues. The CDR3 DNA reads TGTGCCAGCAGCCCCCGCAGGGAAATCTACGAGCAGTACTTC. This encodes CASSPRREIYEQYF.

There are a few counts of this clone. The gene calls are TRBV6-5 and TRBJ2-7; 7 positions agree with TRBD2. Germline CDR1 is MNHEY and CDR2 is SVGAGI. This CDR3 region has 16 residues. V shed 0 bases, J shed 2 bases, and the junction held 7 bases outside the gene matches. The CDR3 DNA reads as TGTGCCAGCAGTTACTCCCTGGGGAGGGAGGCCTACGAGCAGTACTTC. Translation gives CASSYSLGREAYEQYF.

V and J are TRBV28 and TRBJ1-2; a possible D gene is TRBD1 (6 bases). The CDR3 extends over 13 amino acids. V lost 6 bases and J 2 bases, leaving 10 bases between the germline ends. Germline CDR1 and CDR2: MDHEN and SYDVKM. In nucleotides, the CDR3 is TGTGCCAGCAGATTCACAGGGAACTATGGCTACACCTTC. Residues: CASRFTGNYGYTF.

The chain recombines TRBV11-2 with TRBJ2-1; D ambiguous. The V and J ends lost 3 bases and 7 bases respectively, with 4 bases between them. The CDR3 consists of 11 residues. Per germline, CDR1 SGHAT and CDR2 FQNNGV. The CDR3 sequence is CASSFLNEQFF. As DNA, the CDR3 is TGTGCCAGCAGCTTCTTGAATGAGCAGTTCTTC.

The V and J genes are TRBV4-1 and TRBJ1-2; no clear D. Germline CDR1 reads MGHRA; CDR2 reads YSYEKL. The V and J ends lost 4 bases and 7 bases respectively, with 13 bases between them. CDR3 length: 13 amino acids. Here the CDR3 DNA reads TGCGCCAGCAGCCCGACCGGGAGGGCTGGCTACACCTTC. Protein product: CASSPTGRAGYTF.

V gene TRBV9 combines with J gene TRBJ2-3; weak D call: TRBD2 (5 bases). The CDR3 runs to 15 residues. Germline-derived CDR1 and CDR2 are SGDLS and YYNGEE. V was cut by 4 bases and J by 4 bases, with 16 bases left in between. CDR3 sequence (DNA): TGTGCCAGCAGCCAACCCCCCGGACTGGCAGATACGCAGTATTTT. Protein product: CASSQPPGLADTQYF.

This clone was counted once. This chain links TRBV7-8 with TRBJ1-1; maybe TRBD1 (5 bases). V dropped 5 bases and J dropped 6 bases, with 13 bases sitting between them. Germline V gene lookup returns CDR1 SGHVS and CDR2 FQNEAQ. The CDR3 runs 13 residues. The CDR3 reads CASSPGVGPEAFF. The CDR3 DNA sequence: TGTGCCAGCAGCCCTGGGGTGGGGCCTGAAGCTTTCTTT.

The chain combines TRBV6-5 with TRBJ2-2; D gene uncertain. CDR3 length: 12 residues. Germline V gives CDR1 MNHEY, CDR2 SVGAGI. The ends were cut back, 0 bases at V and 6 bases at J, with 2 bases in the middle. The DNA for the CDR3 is TGTGCCAGCAGTTACTCACCCGGGGAGCTGTTTTTT. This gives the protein CASSYSPGELFF.

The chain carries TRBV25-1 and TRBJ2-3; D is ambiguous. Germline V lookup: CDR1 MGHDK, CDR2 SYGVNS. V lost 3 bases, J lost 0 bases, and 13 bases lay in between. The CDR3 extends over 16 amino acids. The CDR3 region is CASSDDWRTSTDTQYF. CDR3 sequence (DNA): TGTGCCAGCAGTGACGATTGGAGAACTAGCACAGATACGCAGTATTTT.

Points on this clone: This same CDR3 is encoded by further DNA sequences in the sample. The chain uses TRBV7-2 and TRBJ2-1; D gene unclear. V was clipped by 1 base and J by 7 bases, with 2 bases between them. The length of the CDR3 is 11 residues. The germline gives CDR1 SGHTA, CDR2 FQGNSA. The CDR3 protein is CASSLGNEQFF. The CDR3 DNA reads TGTGCCAGCAGCTTAGGGAATGAGCAGTTCTTC.